This T cell receptor beta chain originates from a study of T cells in Graves' hyperthyroidism and ophthalmopathy. General study findings and limits: From stable hyperthyroidism, ophthalmopathy was set apart by a 13 V-J model. Most expanded thyroid clonotypes above 0.001 recurred in blood.

Germline V lookup: CDR1 MNHEY, CDR2 SVGAGI. This CDR3 comprises 15 residues. Trimming removed 5 bases from V and 8 bases from J, with 16 bases in between. Amplified TCR beta CDR3 regions came from RNA transcripts. TCR CDR3 underwent first-round RT-PCR with the HTBI primer set. TCRdb passed the multiplex PCR reads through MiXCR, listing each CDR3 protein once. The sample yields 700,000 to 950,000 distinct CDR3 sequences, roughly 32% seen once. Only a few counts were recorded for this clonotype. Its target is not known. Sequenced input: blood. This TCR was sampled from a middle-aged woman with Graves' hyperthyroidism. The rearrangement joins TRBV6-5 to TRBJ1-6; D perhaps matches TRBD1 (6 bases). This CDR3 is CASSEYEGEYSPLHF. The DNA of the CDR3 is TGTGCCAGCAGTGAATATGAGGGGGAGTATTCACCCCTCCACTTT.